The 24 T cell receptor beta chains given below trace back to one sample, sequenced in a study of radiation and T cells in renal cell carcinoma. As for time point: blood 2 weeks post-SBRT. Treatment defined: 15 Gy SBRT to primary tumor, nephrectomy 4 weeks later. Some clones are missing from TCRdb's copy, which holds only in-frame ones; the method was immunoSEQ multiplex PCR. The sample holds 100,000 to 150,000 clones, about four fifths seen once. Sequencing was performed on blood, taken from a patient whose treatment included radiotherapy and nephrectomy. The receptors derive from a man aged 45-65 years with renal cell carcinoma.

This clone was observed at least ten times. The chain links TRBV2 to TRBJ1-1; no clear D gene. Deletions cut 4 bases from V and 5 bases from J, with 14 bases between. Germline V gene sequence: CDR1 SNHLY, CDR2 FYNNEI. The CDR3 totals 14 residues. CDR3 region: CASSGGRVWTEAFF. CDR3 DNA sequence: TGTGCCAGCAGTGGTGGGAGGGTATGGACTGAAGCTTTCTTT.

The chain is built from TRBV6-5 and TRBJ2-5; the match to TRBD1 covers 11 bases. Germline CDR1 reads MNHEY; CDR2 reads SVGAGI. This CDR3 comprises 16 residues. The junction had 8 bases not matched to a gene; V was cut back by 1 base and J by 7 bases. The CDR3 region has the DNA TGTGCCAGCAGTTACTTAACACCGGGACAGGGGGTGACCCAGTACTTC. Translation: CASSYLTPGQGVTQYF.

The V call is TRBV7-2, the J call TRBJ2-3; tentatively, D is TRBD1 (5 bases). Germline values: CDR1 SGHTA, CDR2 FQGNSA. V was shortened by 1 base and J by 5 bases, with 7 bases between the two germline ends. The CDR3 extends over 13 amino acids. The CDR3 reads CASSLGTRDTQYF. The CDR3 bases are TGTGCCAGCAGCTTAGGGACAAGAGATACGCAGTATTTT.

With respect to this clone: Germline and junction disagree at one end, which may indicate a read error. The chain uses TRBV7-2 and TRBJ2-7; a possible D gene is TRBD2 (6 bases). This CDR3 has 15 residues. Germline V lookup: CDR1 SGHTA, CDR2 FQGNSA. The CDR3 DNA is TGTGCCAGCAGCCTCCAGGAGGGTATCTCCTCCGAGCAGTACTTC. It encodes CASSLQEGISSEQYF.

The CDR3 here is CAISESKGETPLFF. For the CDR3, the DNA is TGTGCCATCAGTGAGTCGAAAGGGGAGACCCCGCTGTTTTTT. This chain joins TRBV10-3 and TRBJ2-2; either TRBD1 or TRBD2 may fit D (5 bases each). The germline gives CDR1 ENHRY, CDR2 SYGVKD. Trimming took off 0 bases at V and 13 bases at J, with 15 bases between the two ends. This CDR3 spans 14 amino acids.

Concerning this clone itself: One junction end does not reproduce the germline sequence, and a read error may be involved. The CDR3 sequence is CASSLARERGTQYF. The CDR3, as DNA: TGTGCTAGCAGCTTAGCCAGGGAGCGGGGGACCCAGTACTTC. This rearrangement joins TRBV7-7 to TRBJ2-5; 7 nucleotides line up with TRBD2. The V gene's germline CDR1 is SSHAT and CDR2 FNYEAQ (reference sequence). CDR3 length: 14 residues.

Here the CDR3 reads CASNQRSYNSPLHF. In DNA, the CDR3 is TGTGCCAGTAACCAAAGATCCTATAATTCACCCCTCCACTTT. The chain recombines TRBV6-5 with TRBJ1-6; D remains unclear. This CDR3 region has 14 residues. Trimming removed 9 bases at V and 1 base at J, with 10 bases between. Germline lookup yields CDR1 MNHEY and CDR2 SVGAGI.

The CDR3 protein is CASSEAALPNEQYF. CDR3 nucleotide sequence: TGTGCCAGCAGTGAAGCGGCCCTACCCAACGAGCAGTACTTC. The chain couples TRBV2 to TRBJ2-7; D call uncertain. V dropped 0 bases and J dropped 5 bases, with 11 bases sitting between them. The germline CDR1 and CDR2 sequences are SNHLY and FYNNEI. The CDR3 contains 14 residues.

The chain uses TRBV4-1 and TRBJ2-1, with 10 bases aligning to TRBD2. The V gene's germline CDR1 is MGHRA and CDR2 YSYEKL. The CDR3 is 12 residues long. The junction had 3 bases not matched to a gene; V was cut back by 6 bases and J by 10 bases. In DNA form, the CDR3 reads TGCGCCAGCAGTCAGCGGGAGGGGGAGCAGTTCTTC. Translation gives CASSQREGEQFF.

V and J are TRBV10-3 and TRBJ1-5; D is unresolved. Trimming stripped 4 bases from V and 1 base from J, with 2 bases between. The germline V gene has CDR1 ENHRY and CDR2 SYGVKD. The CDR3 runs 12 residues. Here the CDR3 DNA reads TGTGCCATCAGTGTCAGCAATCAGCCCCAGCATTTT. It specifies CAISVSNQPQHF.

The table lists this clone with a few counts. V and J are TRBV10-3 and TRBJ1-2; no clear D gene. CDR3 length equals 15 residues. Germline V gene lookup returns CDR1 ENHRY and CDR2 SYGVKD. V was shortened by 6 bases and J by 5 bases, with 19 bases between the two germline ends. CDR3 amino acids: CAIRSGSPLGYGYTF. The DNA for the CDR3 is TGTGCCATCAGATCCGGGTCTCCTTTGGGGTATGGCTACACCTTC.

The chain carries TRBV29-1 and TRBJ1-2; D not resolved. Between the trimmed V and J ends, which lost 0 bases and 8 bases, there was a span of 16 bases. This CDR3 contains 14 residues. Germline V gives CDR1 SQVTM, CDR2 ANQGSEA. This CDR3 is CSVEDRTGPRGYTF. CDR3 sequence (DNA): TGCAGCGTTGAAGATCGAACGGGTCCCCGAGGCTACACCTTC.

Comment on this clone: Other DNA sequences from this sample encode an identical CDR3 as well. The rearrangement joins TRBV5-4 to TRBJ2-7; D unresolved. Trimming removed 1 base from V and 6 bases from J, with 5 bases in between. Germline V CDR1 and CDR2: SGHNT, YYREEE (reference sequence). CDR3 length: 11 amino acids. This CDR3 reads CASSLRGEQYF. The CDR3 coding sequence is TGTGCCAGCAGCTTGCGTGGCGAGCAGTACTTC.

The rearrangement links TRBV28 to TRBJ2-4; 8 positions agree with TRBD1. CDR1 and CDR2 from the germline V gene are MDHEN and SYDVKM. The CDR3 length is 15 residues. V was clipped by 4 bases and J by 10 bases; unmatched bases: 12. This CDR3 reads CASSSQTGGKGIQYF. DNA for the CDR3: TGTGCCAGCAGTTCTCAAACAGGGGGGAAAGGGATTCAGTACTTC. The variable domain in full, with the rest retrieved from reference TRBV28 and TRBJ2-4, is DVKVTQSSRYLVKRTGEKVFLECVQDMDHENMFWYRQDPGLGLRLIYFSYDVKMKEKGDIPEGYSVSREKKERFSLILESASTNQTSMYLCASSSQTGGKGIQYFGAGTRLSVL.

V gene TRBV5-4 combines with J gene TRBJ2-7, with no clear D. The CDR3 sequence is 11 residues long. Trimming shortened V by 1 base and J by 4 bases, and 3 bases separated the two germline ends. The germline V gene encodes CDR1 SGHNT and CDR2 YYREEE (reference sequence). The CDR3 spells CASSLHYEQYF. CDR3 sequence (DNA): TGTGCCAGCAGCTTGCATTACGAGCAGTACTTC.

The chain has TRBV15 and TRBJ2-5; no clear D gene. The V end was cut by 0 bases, the J end by 2 bases, with 10 bases between. This CDR3 has 15 amino acids. The germline gives CDR1 LNHNV, CDR2 YYDKDF (reference sequence). CDR3 loop: CATSRDRSQQETQYF. CDR3 nucleotide sequence: TGTGCCACCAGCAGAGATCGCTCCCAACAAGAGACCCAGTACTTC.

The chain employs TRBV6-5 and TRBJ1-5; maybe TRBD1 (6 bases). Deletions cut 7 bases from V and 2 bases from J, with 15 bases between. Germline V CDR1 and CDR2: MNHEY, SVGAGI. The length of the CDR3 is 15 residues. The CDR3 sequence: CASTPRGVGNQPQHF. The CDR3 DNA reads as TGTGCCAGCACCCCCAGGGGCGTCGGCAATCAGCCCCAGCATTTT.

This sequence joins TRBV7-9 and TRBJ1-2; D remains ambiguous. Trimming cost V 4 bases and J 0 bases, with 15 bases left between them. The CDR3 covers 16 residues. Germline CDR1 SEHNR, CDR2 FQNEAQ (reference sequence). The CDR3, as DNA: TGTGCCAGCAGCTCTTTTGGGGAGACAACTAACTATGGCTACACCTTC. Translated, it gives CASSSFGETTNYGYTF.

The chain employs TRBV7-2 and TRBJ2-5; 14 nucleotides line up with TRBD2. The V gene end was trimmed by 2 bases and the J gene end by 4 bases; junction bases not matched to a gene: 9. The CDR3 length is 18 residues. Germline CDR1 SGHTA, CDR2 FQGNSA. The CDR3, as DNA: TGTGCCAGCAGCTTAAGGGGGACTAGCGGGGGTTGGAGAGAGACCCAGTACTTC. Protein product: CASSLRGTSGGWRETQYF.

This clone was observed a single time. The chain links TRBV19 to TRBJ2-7; D is possibly TRBD2 (5 bases). There are 13 residues in the CDR3. CDR1 and CDR2 from the germline V gene are LNHDA and SQIVND (reference sequence). Trimming shortened V by 3 bases and J by 6 bases, and 12 bases separated the two germline ends. CDR3 loop: CASSIDRGIEQYF. CDR3 DNA: TGTGCCAGTAGTATCGATCGGGGTATCGAGCAGTACTTC.

The chain employs TRBV7-2 and TRBJ2-7; 10 bases align to TRBD1. The ends lost 6 bases at V and 5 bases at J; junction bases unmatched: 7. Germline V CDR1 and CDR2: SGHTA, FQGNSA. CDR3 length: 14 amino acids. CDR3 loop: CASRGDRGRNEQYF. DNA for the CDR3: TGTGCCAGCAGGGGAGACAGGGGGCGTAACGAGCAGTACTTC.

This clone was counted a single time. The rearrangement uses TRBV6-5 and TRBJ2-7, with TRBD1 identical over 7 bases. The CDR3 is 14 residues long. From germline, CDR1 is MNHEY and CDR2 SVGAGI. Trimming cost V 6 bases and J 3 bases; bases outside gene matches: 8. DNA for the CDR3: TGTGCCAGCAGCCCTACAGGGGAGAACTACGAGCAGTACTTC. This gives the protein CASSPTGENYEQYF.

The chain carries TRBV18 and TRBJ2-2, with a tentative D call TRBD1 (6 bases). Deletions cut 0 bases from V and 1 base from J, with 6 bases between. Per germline, CDR1 KGHSH and CDR2 LQKENI. The CDR3 is 15 residues long. The CDR3 protein is CASSPPQGNTGELFF. CDR3 DNA: TGTGCCAGCTCACCACCACAGGGGAACACCGGGGAGCTGTTTTTT.

This clone was found many times. The chain joins TRBV7-3 to TRBJ1-2; 10 bases line up with TRBD1. CDR3 length: 14 amino acids. Germline lookup yields CDR1 SGHTA and CDR2 FQGTGA. V gave up 5 bases and J gave up 8 bases; unmatched junction bases: 8. In nucleotides, the CDR3 is TGTGCCAGCAGCCCCACCGGACAGGGGGAAGGCTACACCTTC. Protein product: CASSPTGQGEGYTF.